This paragraph covers one T cell receptor beta chain sequence. This clonotype was seen a handful of times. Its binding antigen is unknown. The record has no base qualities; no much larger clone is one base away. The data were taken from a study of human T cells and chemical hapten exposure listed by TCRdb under 2021. Turning to the overall study: For sensitization, 2% DPC in acetone was applied to an approximately 2 cm by approximately 2 cm area of upper inner arm skin. Patients additionally received weekly therapeutic DPC doses to the scalp throughout the roughly 25-week study period. Patch testing on the upper back used Finn chambers containing 0.01% DPC, with scoring done after 6 days according to International Contact Dermatitis Research Group standards. The mostly female patient cohort included alopecia areata with under or over 50% scalp involvement, alopecia totalis and alopecia universalis. Libraries were combined into a pool for sequencing, and differences in TCR yield between samples came mainly from small differences in library volumes within the pool. Peripheral blood TCR repertoire changes were tracked in vivo in alopecia patients during primary and secondary sensitization to the hapten diphenylcyclopropenone (DPC). Blood samples were taken from patients before sensitization (week 0) and then at 2, 6 and about 24 weeks after DPC sensitization. Twenty-nine alopecia patients provided blood for TCR sequencing at one to four time points (pre-sensitization, 2, 6 and 24 weeks).

Library preparation used RACE. Sequencing relied on a NextSeq 500. Library preparation attached unique molecular identifiers to individual cDNA molecules for quantitative, reproducible TCR counting. From each blood RNA sample, both TCR alpha and TCR beta chains were sequenced. As for how the authors treated the data: A median of around 100,000 TCRs per sample was observed, with a range of roughly 20,000 to 750,000. The Decombinator software suite was used to annotate V, J and CDR3 in the TCR reads. For PS versus PT1 abundance plots, all samples were subsampled to the same number of TCRs (28,000). Expanded TCRs were defined as absent before sensitization and observed at least eight times at the 2-week time point. TCRdb trimmed the raw reads at Q25, called clones with MiXCR and kept productive beta chains. For every CDR3 protein sequence, its rows merge into one entry that carries the most common genes and DNA. The V and J calls reflect TCRdb's pipeline rather than the authors' work. This sample is represented by 240,000 or so distinct CDR3 sequences; roughly 8.9% of them were singletons. The top ten clones comprise 2.3% of the sample.

Broad study findings and their caveats: DPC sensitization did not change the number of TCRs with a frequency above 1 in 1000, and there was no evidence of changes in global repertoire structure. All patients had alopecia, a presumed autoimmune disease, so their immune response might differ from that of healthy individuals. The number of PT1 expanded TCRs positively correlated with patch test score, significant at thresholds 8, 16 and 32 but not 4. After repeated subsampling, the strength of the expansion versus patch-test correlation and the threshold at which it became significant changed. Expanded TCRs formed significantly more large CDR3 similarity clusters than pre-sensitization or healthy control sets, consistent with antigen-driven responses.

The time point label corresponds to: pre-sensitization, week 0. Reading the label with the study, this specimen's treatment or condition is: therapeutic diphenylcyclopropenone sensitization with weekly scalp DPC. At each patch-test visit, blood was drawn before the patch test was applied. Patients were considered eligible if aged 18 to 70, diagnosed with alopecia and deemed suitable for DPC therapy, and patients were excluded if pregnant. Total RNA was extracted from unfractionated whole blood collected in Tempus Blood RNA tubes. Sequenced material: whole blood, taken in connection with sensitization to the hapten diphenylcyclopropenone (DPC). This TCR was sampled from a woman aged 40-49 years with alopecia areata. Some clones in this sample may be carry-over from other donors' samples.

The CDR3 sequence is CASSFPNYGYTF. The sequence in DNA is TGTGCCAGCAGCTTCCCTAACTATGGCTACACCTTC. The V gene is TRBV5-6 and the J gene is TRBJ1-2; too little of a D gene remains to name it. From cysteine to phenylalanine, the CDR3 is 12 amino acids long. Of all the DNA, just the CDR3 is kept, 36 bases in frame from base 1. Taken from the germline V gene, the CDR1 and CDR2 loops are SGHDT and YYEEEE. V and J lose 2 bases and 0 bases, and a span of 2 bases separates them. Outside the CDR3, residues come from the reference TRBV5-6 and TRBJ1-2 proteins, so the full variable domain is: DAGVTQSPTHLIKTRGQQVTLRCSPKSGHDTVSWYQQALGQGPQFIFQYYEEEERQRGNFPDRFSGHQFPNYSSELNVNALLLGDSALYLCASSFPNYGYTFGSGTRLTVV.